The sample holds a few counts of the clone carrying this TCR beta chain. The antigen remains undetermined. J lost 4 bases, V lost 1 base, and 3 bases had no gene match. In germline, CDR1 is SGHVS, CDR2 FNYEAQ. The CDR3 sequence is 18 residues long. This sample was taken from a study of T-cell reconstitution after alpha-beta-depleted transplantation in children. Study-wide results and limits: Newly made T cells mostly supplied T-cell counts and diversity one year after transplant. Two months or so post-transplant, alpha-beta T cells reportedly derived from several hundred expanded graft clones.

As it was prepared, the TCRbeta library received unique molecular identifiers. A single record per CDR3 protein comes from TCRdb applying MiXCR to the PCR reads. The sample carries 500,000 to 650,000 distinct CDR3 sequences, over 10% recorded once. This material consisted of PBMCs, mostly from graft donor cells, taken 180 days after TCRalphabeta/CD19-depleted stem cell transplant. This sequence joins TRBV7-6 and TRBJ2-6; 14 bases fit TRBD2. This TCR was sampled from a female patient aged 2 to 10 who had a stem cell transplant for aplastic anemia, so the T cells may come from the graft donor. In DNA, the CDR3 is TGTGCCAGCAGCTTAGGGGGACTAGCGGGAGCCGGGGCCAACGTCCTGACTTTC. Translating gives CASSLGGLAGAGANVLTF.